This is a list of T cell receptor beta chains from one sample in a study of blood T cell repertoires in COVID-19. Clones were read by immunoSEQ multiplex PCR, and TCRdb kept only the in-frame ones, dropping some. This table holds about 170,000 clones, 85% to 95% found once. The sequencing input was peripheral blood. The origin of the receptors is a woman aged 50 to 65 with acute or convalescent COVID-19. The CDR3 runs from the conserved cysteine through the conserved F or W. D genes are given only for firm matches. The size field is filled for only some rows; it gives once, few, many or a size class.

j_gene | d_gene | v_gene | abundance | CDR3nt | CDR3aa
TRBJ2-7 | TRBD2 | TRBV3-1/TRBV3-2 | once | TGTGCCAGCAGCCAAGCGATAGCGGGAGAGGATGACGAGCAGTACTTC | CASSQAIAGEDDEQYF
TRBJ1-1 | - | TRBV19 | - | TGTGCCAGTAGTCTAAACGACGGAGTGAACACTGAAGCTTTCTTT | CASSLNDGVNTEAFF
TRBJ1-1 | - | TRBV12-5 | - | TGTGCTAGTGGTTTGGTAAGTGGCAACACTGAAGCTTTCTTT | CASGLVSGNTEAFF
TRBJ2-1 | TRBD2 | TRBV5-1 | - | TGCGCCAGCAGCCAGGAGGGGGCTAGCGGGGTGTACAATGAGCAGTTCTTC | CASSQEGASGVYNEQFF
TRBJ1-2 | - | TRBV2 | - | TGTGCCAGCAGTCTCGGGGACTATGGCTACACCTTC | CASSLGDYGYTF
TRBJ1-6 | TRBD1 | TRBV11-2 | - | TGTGCCAGCAGCTTAGCCGAGGGGGCAGGGTCACCCCTCCACTTT | CASSLAEGAGSPLHF
TRBJ1-1 | TRBD1 | TRBV18 | - | TGTGCCAGCTCACCACCGCAGGGGGTGACTGAAGCTTTCTTT | CASSPPQGVTEAFF
TRBJ2-1 | TRBD2 | TRBV24-1 | - | TGTGCCACCAGTGATACTAGCGGGACCTACAATGAGCAGTTCTTC | CATSDTSGTYNEQFF
TRBJ2-1 | TRBD2 | TRBV10-3 | - | TGTGCCATCAGTGAGTTGAGAACCCCCTTACTAGCGGGAGCGAATGAGCAGTTCTTC | CAISELRTPLLAGANEQFF
TRBJ2-7 | TRBD2 | TRBV3-1/TRBV3-2 | - | TGTGCCAGCAGCCCCCCTAGACTAGCGGGGCCCTACGAGCAGTACTTC | CASSPPRLAGPYEQYF